This TCR beta chain was sequenced in a study of shared clonotypes between healthy human individuals. General study points: Relative to memory subsets, naive subsets generally showed larger estimated richness.

CD45RO-negative cells were positively selected for CCR7, leaving out terminally differentiated effector memory CD45RA+ cells. The study drew its donors from healthy HIV-negative adults without recent acute infections or vaccinations. Comments on this clone: The antigen remains unidentified.

Per the study methods: Junction-only sequences without quality scores were provided by ImmunoSEQ, so filtering was different. Profiled with immunoSEQ multiplex PCR; TCRdb holds only in-frame clones, not every one. That table supplies the V and J calls and clone size; D and trimming were determined from the DNA. The sample has about 2,100,000 clones; under 95% are singletons. The V end lost 5 bases, the J end lost 3 bases, and 12 bases lay between the germline ends. Germline lookup yields CDR1 SGHRS and CDR2 YFSETQ. The CDR3 runs 13 residues. The sample consisted of naive CD8+ T cells from PBMCs. The clonotype comes from a man between 18 and 35 years old in good health. Some clones in this sample may be carry-over from other donors' samples. The gene calls are TRBV5-1 and TRBJ2-7; tentatively, D is TRBD2 (5 bases). The DNA of the CDR3 is TGCGCCAGCAGAGAGGGTCTCGGCTACGAGCAGTACTTC. Its protein is CASREGLGYEQYF. The full variable domain, completed using reference TRBV5-1 and TRBJ2-7, is KAGVTQTPRYLIKTRGQQVTLSCSPISGHRSVSWYQQTPGQGLQFLFEYFSETQRNKGNFPGRFSGRQFSNSRSEMNVSTLELGDSALYLCASREGLGYEQYFGPGTRLTVT.